This entry lists 16 T cell receptor beta chains sequenced from one sample in a study of OX40 agonist ivuxolimab in advanced cancers. The library was prepared using the immunoSEQ multiplex PCR assay. What TCRdb holds here is the immuneACCESS table cut down to in-frame rearrangements. Part of the clones is not present; checked against another copy, under half of the missing clones reflect an unresolved V gene, and the others are unexplained. Present in this sample are over 10,000 clones, approximately 80% of which were seen just once. The ten largest clonotypes hold 42% of the sample. The sample was CD4+ or CD8+ T cells sorted from blood, taken in a trial of the OX40 agonist ivuxolimab. These receptors were obtained from an adult with an advanced solid tumor such as melanoma, head and neck, liver or kidney cancer.

V usage is TRBV19 and J usage is TRBJ1-1; D is ambiguous. V was trimmed by 1 base and J by 8 bases, leaving 8 bases between them. The CDR3 contains 12 residues. The germline gives CDR1 LNHDA, CDR2 SQIVND (reference sequence). The CDR3 coding sequence is TGTGCCAGTAGTATAGGGTCCCAGGAAGCTTTCTTT. This encodes CASSIGSQEAFF.

This chain uses TRBV30 with TRBJ2-7; no clear D gene. The CDR3 contains 13 residues. Per the germline V gene, CDR1 is GTSNPN and CDR2 is SVGIG (reference sequence). V lost 3 bases and J lost 5, with 14 bases in between. The CDR3 coding sequence is TGTGCCTGGAGCGGCATGGGTGAAGACGAGCAGTACTTC. It translates to CAWSGMGEDEQYF.

The rearrangement links TRBV7-8 to TRBJ1-6; D uncertain. V dropped 5 bases and J dropped 8 bases, with 16 bases sitting between them. CDR1 and CDR2 from the germline V gene are SGHVS and FQNEAQ. There are 15 residues in the CDR3. The DNA for the CDR3 is TGTGCCAGCAGCCGTCGGACGGATTGGGATTCACCCCTCCACTTT. Residues: CASSRRTDWDSPLHF.

The chain joins TRBV27 to TRBJ2-1, with 7 bases that match TRBD2. This CDR3 has 16 residues. Germline loops: CDR1 MNHEY, CDR2 SMNVEV (reference sequence). The junction had 11 bases not matched to a gene; V was cut back by 6 bases and J by 3 bases. In DNA form, the CDR3 reads TGTGCCAGCAGCCCCCCGCTACGGGAGGTCTACAATGAGCAGTTCTTC. Amino acid sequence: CASSPPLREVYNEQFF.

The CDR3 is CASSLLLTGWKQYF. The CDR3 DNA reads as TGTGCCAGCAGCCTCCTCCTTACGGGCTGGAAGCAGTACTTC. The chain couples TRBV11-2 to TRBJ2-7; D uncertain. The V end was cut by 5 bases, the J end by 8 bases, with 19 bases between. The CDR3 runs to 14 residues. Germline V gene sequence: CDR1 SGHAT, CDR2 FQNNGV.

V and J are TRBV19 and TRBJ2-1; tentatively, D is TRBD1 or TRBD2 (7 bases each). The germline V and J ends were trimmed by 7 bases and 6 bases, with 13 bases remaining between them. CDR1 LNHDA and CDR2 SQIVND come from the germline V gene (reference sequence). There are 13 residues in the CDR3. In nucleotides, the CDR3 is TGTGCCAGTATCACCAGGGGGGGCAATGAGCAGTTCTTC. Encoded protein: CASITRGGNEQFF.

The chain employs TRBV21-1 and TRBJ1-3; the table's D call TRBD1 went unverified against the DNA. TRBV21-1 is classified as a pseudogene. The CDR3 extends over 18 amino acids. This chain's CDR3 is CASSTRPMDRESGNTIYF. In DNA form, the CDR3 reads TGTGCCAGCAGCACACGCCCGATGGACAGGGAATCTGGAAACACCATATATTTT.

The chain links TRBV4-1 to TRBJ1-4, with a weak D call TRBD1 (5 bases). Per germline, CDR1 MGHRA and CDR2 YSYEKL. V was cut by 3 bases and J by 12 bases, with 23 bases left in between. The CDR3 consists of 16 residues. CDR3 sequence: CASSQSPGWSWGELFF. In nucleotides, the CDR3 is TGCGCCAGCAGCCAGAGCCCCGGGTGGTCTTGGGGGGAACTGTTTTTT.

The CDR3 DNA reads as TGTGCCAGCAGCTTAGAACTAACCTACGAGCAGTACTTC. This translates into CASSLELTYEQYF. The chain combines TRBV7-6 with TRBJ2-7, with D uncertain. The ends were cut back, 1 base at V and 2 bases at J, with 6 bases in the middle. The CDR3 is 13 amino acids. In germline, CDR1 is SGHVS, CDR2 FNYEAQ.

V and J are TRBV7-9 and TRBJ2-1, with a weak D call TRBD2 (5 bases). CDR1 and CDR2 (germline): SEHNR, FQNEAQ (reference sequence). The CDR3 spans 12 residues. The ends were cut back, 1 base at V and 15 bases at J, with 13 bases in the middle. CDR3 in amino acids: CASSLGEGWWFF. The CDR3 nucleotides are TGTGCCAGCAGCTTAGGAGAGGGATGGTGGTTCTTC.

This chain links TRBV28 with TRBJ2-7; a possible D gene is TRBD2 (5 bases). CDR1 is MDHEN, CDR2 SYDVKM, per germline. V was trimmed by 7 bases and J by 0 bases, leaving 25 bases between them. The CDR3 is 18 amino acids. Written as DNA, the CDR3 is TGTGCCAGCAACAAAGGGTTACCTGAGATAGCGAGCTCCTACGAGCAGTACTTC. Its protein product is CASNKGLPEIASSYEQYF.

The chain recombines TRBV30 with TRBJ2-7; tentatively, D is TRBD1 or TRBD2 (5 bases each). The CDR3 is made up of 14 amino acids. Per the germline V gene, CDR1 is GTSNPN and CDR2 is SVGIG (reference sequence). Between the trimmed V and J ends, which lost 3 bases and 4 bases, there was a span of 16 bases. The CDR3 coding sequence is TGTGCCTGGAGCCTACTGGGGGTTGGGTACGAGCAGTACTTC. Translating gives CAWSLLGVGYEQYF.

The chain joins TRBV6-6 to TRBJ1-5; D perhaps matches TRBD1 (5 bases). Germline V gene lookup returns CDR1 MNHNY and CDR2 SVGAGI (reference sequence). CDR3 size: 12 residues. V shed 7 bases and J shed 8 bases, with 12 bases lying between them. The CDR3 DNA is TGTGCCAGCACCAAAATGGGGGAGCCCCAGCATTTT. Its protein is CASTKMGEPQHF.

The chain combines TRBV7-9 with TRBJ2-1, with 10 positions matching TRBD2. CDR1 and CDR2 from the germline V gene are SEHNR and FQNEAQ (reference sequence). This CDR3 has 16 amino acids. J lost 7 bases, V lost 4 bases, and 10 bases had no gene match. DNA of the CDR3: TGTGCCAGCAGCTATTGGCTAGCGGGAGTTCGGAATGAGCAGTTCTTC. Encoded protein: CASSYWLAGVRNEQFF.

The genes are TRBV6-5 and TRBJ1-1; no reliable D call. CDR1 and CDR2 from the germline V gene are MNHEY and SVGAGI. The CDR3 is 14 residues long. V was cut by 1 base and J by 1 base, with 7 bases left in between. CDR3 in DNA: TGTGCCAGCAGTTACTGGCAAGCGAACACTGAAGCTTTCTTT. Its protein is CASSYWQANTEAFF.

This clone was observed a few times. The rearrangement joins TRBV30 to TRBJ1-1; D not resolved. The CDR3 extends over 13 amino acids. V shed 2 bases and J shed 6 bases, with 13 bases lying between them. Germline values: CDR1 GTSNPN, CDR2 SVGIG (reference sequence). CDR3 in DNA: TGTGCCTGGAGTATGGTCCTTCGTTCTGAAGCTTTCTTT. It yields the protein CAWSMVLRSEAFF.